The following is a TCR beta chain sequence with its context. The data were taken from a study of CD8+ T cells in alopecia areata. cDNA reverse transcribed from extracted RNA served as the sequencing template. The method was immunoSEQ multiplex PCR; TCRdb's version includes in-frame clones alone and lacks a portion of them. The sample lists under 350,000 clones, more than 45% occurring once. Germline V lookup: CDR1 MNHEY, CDR2 SMNVEV (reference sequence). The CDR3 runs 11 residues. Between the trimmed V and J ends, which lost 8 bases and 4 bases, there was a span of 8 bases. As for treatment: oral pan-JAK inhibitor, 5-10 mg twice daily.

The clonotype originates from a human donor with alopecia areata. Here the sequenced sample was CD4+ T cells sorted from blood, taken at week 24, from a patient treated with tofacitinib. This chain joins TRBV27 and TRBJ1-2; D gene unclear. CDR3 region: CASGVRYGYTF. The CDR3 coding sequence is TGTGCCAGCGGGGTTCGCTATGGCTACACCTTC.